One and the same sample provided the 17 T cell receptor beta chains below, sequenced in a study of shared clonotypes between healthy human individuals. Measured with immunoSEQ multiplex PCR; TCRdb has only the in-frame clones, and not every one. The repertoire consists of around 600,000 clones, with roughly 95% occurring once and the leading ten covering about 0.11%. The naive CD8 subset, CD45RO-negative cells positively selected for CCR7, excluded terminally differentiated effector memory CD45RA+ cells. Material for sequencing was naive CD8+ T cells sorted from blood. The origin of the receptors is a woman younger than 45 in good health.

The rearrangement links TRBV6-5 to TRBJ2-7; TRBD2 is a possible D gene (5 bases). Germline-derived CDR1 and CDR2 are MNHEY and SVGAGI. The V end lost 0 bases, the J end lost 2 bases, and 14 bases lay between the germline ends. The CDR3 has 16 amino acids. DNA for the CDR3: TGTGCCAGCAGTTACTCGCTAGGCGGGTTCACCTACGAGCAGTACTTC. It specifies CASSYSLGGFTYEQYF.

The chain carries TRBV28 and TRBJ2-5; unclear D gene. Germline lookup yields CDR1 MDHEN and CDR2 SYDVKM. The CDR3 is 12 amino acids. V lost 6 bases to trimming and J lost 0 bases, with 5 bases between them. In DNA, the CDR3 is TGTGCCAGCAGAAGGGACCAAGAGACCCAGTACTTC. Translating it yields CASRRDQETQYF.

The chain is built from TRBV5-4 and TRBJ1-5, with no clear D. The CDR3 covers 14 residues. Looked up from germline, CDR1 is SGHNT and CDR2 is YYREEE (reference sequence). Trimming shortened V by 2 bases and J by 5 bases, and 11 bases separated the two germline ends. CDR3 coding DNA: TGTGCCAGCAGCTTCTTCCTGCCAGATCAGCCCCAGCATTTT. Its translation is CASSFFLPDQPQHF.

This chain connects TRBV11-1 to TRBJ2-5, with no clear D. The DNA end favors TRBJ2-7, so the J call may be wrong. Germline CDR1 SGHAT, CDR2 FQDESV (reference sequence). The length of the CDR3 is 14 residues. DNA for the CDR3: TGTGCCAGCAGCCTCCTGGCTGTCTCCTACGAGCAGTACTTC. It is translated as CASSLLAVSYEQYF.

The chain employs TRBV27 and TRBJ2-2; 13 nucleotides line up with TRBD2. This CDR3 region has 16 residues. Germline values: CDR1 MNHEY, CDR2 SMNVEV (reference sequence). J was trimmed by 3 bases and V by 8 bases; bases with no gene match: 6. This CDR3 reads CASQGLAGVHTGELFF. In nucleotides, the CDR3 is TGTGCCAGCCAAGGACTAGCGGGAGTTCACACCGGGGAGCTGTTTTTT.

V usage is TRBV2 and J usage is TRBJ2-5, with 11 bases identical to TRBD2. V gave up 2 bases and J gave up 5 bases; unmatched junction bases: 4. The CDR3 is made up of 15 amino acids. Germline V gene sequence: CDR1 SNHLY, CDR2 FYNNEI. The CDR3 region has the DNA TGTGCCAGCAGTGAACAACTAGCGGGAGTTGAGACCCAGTACTTC. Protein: CASSEQLAGVETQYF.

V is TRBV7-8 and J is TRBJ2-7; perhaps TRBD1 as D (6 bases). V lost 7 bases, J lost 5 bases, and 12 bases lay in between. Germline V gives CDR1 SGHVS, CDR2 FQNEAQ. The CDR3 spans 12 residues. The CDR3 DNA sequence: TGTGCCAGCATGGAGGACAGCAACGAGCAGTACTTC. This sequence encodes CASMEDSNEQYF.

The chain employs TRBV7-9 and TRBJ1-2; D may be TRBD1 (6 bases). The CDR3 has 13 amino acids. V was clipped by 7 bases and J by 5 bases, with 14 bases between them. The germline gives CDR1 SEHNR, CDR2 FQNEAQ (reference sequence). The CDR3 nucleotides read TGTGCCAGCACCTCCGGGGGGCCTTATGGCTACACCTTC. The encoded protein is CASTSGGPYGYTF.

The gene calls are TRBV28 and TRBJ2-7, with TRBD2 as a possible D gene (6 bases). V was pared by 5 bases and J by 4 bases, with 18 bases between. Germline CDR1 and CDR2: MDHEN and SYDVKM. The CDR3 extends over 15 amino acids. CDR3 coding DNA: TGTGCCAGCAGTCCCCGGACTACCGTTCCATACGAGCAGTACTTC. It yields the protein CASSPRTTVPYEQYF.

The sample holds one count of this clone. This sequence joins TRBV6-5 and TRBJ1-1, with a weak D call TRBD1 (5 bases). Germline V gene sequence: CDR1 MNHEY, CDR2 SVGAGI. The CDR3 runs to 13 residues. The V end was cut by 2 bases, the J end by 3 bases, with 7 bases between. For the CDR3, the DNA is TGTGCCAGCAGTTACAACAGGTACACTGAAGCTTTCTTT. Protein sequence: CASSYNRYTEAFF.

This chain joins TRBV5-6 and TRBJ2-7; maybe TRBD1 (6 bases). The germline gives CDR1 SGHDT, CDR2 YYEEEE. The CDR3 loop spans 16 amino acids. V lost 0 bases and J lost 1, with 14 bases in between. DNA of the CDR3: TGTGCCAGCAGCTTGGGGTCACGGGACACATCCTACGAGCAGTACTTC. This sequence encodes CASSLGSRDTSYEQYF. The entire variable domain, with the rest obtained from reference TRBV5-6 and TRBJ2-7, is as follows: DAGVTQSPTHLIKTRGQQVTLRCSPKSGHDTVSWYQQALGQGPQFIFQYYEEEERQRGNFPDRFSGHQFPNYSSELNVNALLLGDSALYLCASSLGSRDTSYEQYFGPGTRLTVT.

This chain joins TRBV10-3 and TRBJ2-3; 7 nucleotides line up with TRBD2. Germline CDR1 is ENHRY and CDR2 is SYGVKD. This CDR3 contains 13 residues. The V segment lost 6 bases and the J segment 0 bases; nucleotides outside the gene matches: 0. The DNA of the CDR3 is TGTGCCATCAGGGGGGGGAGCACAGATACGCAGTATTTT. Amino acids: CAIRGGSTDTQYF.

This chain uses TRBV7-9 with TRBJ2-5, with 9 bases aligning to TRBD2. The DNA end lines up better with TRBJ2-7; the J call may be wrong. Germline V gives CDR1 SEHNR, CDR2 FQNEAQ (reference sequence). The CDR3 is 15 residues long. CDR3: CASSSPAGGSYEQYF. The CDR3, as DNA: TGTGCCAGCAGCTCCCCAGCGGGAGGCTCCTACGAGCAGTACTTC.

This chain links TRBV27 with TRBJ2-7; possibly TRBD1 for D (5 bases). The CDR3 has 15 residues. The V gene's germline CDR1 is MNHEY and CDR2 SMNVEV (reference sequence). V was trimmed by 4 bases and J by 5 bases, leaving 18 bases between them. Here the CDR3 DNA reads TGTGCCAGCAGTTCCCTCCCTGGGGCAGTTCACGAGCAGTACTTC. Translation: CASSSLPGAVHEQYF.

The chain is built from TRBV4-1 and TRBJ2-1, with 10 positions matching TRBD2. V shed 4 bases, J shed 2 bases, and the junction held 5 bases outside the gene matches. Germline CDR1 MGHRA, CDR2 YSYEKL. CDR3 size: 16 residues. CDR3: CASSLTGTSAYNEQFF. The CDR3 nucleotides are TGCGCCAGCAGCCTCACCGGGACTAGCGCCTACAATGAGCAGTTCTTC.

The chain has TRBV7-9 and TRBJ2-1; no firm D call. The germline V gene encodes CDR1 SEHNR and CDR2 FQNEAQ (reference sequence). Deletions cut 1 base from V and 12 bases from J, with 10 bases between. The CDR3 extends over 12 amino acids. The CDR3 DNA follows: TGTGCCAGCAGCTTAGGATCGGCTGGGCAGTTCTTC. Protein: CASSLGSAGQFF.

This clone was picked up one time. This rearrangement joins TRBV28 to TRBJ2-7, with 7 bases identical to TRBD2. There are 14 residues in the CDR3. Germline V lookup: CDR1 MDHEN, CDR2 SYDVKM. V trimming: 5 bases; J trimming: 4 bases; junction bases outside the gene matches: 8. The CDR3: CASSVGTTKYEQYF. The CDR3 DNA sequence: TGTGCCAGCAGTGTCGGGACTACCAAGTACGAGCAGTACTTC.